This TCR beta chain was sequenced for a study of T cell responses to AZD1222 COVID-19 vaccine. Data came from immunoSEQ multiplex PCR; TCRdb stores just in-frame clones and leaves some out. The sample contains approximately 92,000 clones, 65% to 90% of which appear only once. The germline gives CDR1 SGHRS, CDR2 YFSETQ. V lost 0 bases and J 5 bases, leaving 18 bases between the germline ends. The CDR3 spans 16 residues. The V call is TRBV5-1, the J call TRBJ2-7; tentatively, D is TRBD1 (6 bases). The source material was peripheral blood, sampled on day 0 of AZD1222 vaccination. The TCR comes from an adult in good health. CDR3: CASSLGFRTGSNEQYF. The CDR3 region has the DNA TGCGCCAGCAGCTTGGGTTTTCGAACAGGGTCCAACGAGCAGTACTTC. Full variable domain (outside the CDR3, taken from reference TRBV5-1 and TRBJ2-7): KAGVTQTPRYLIKTRGQQVTLSCSPISGHRSVSWYQQTPGQGLQFLFEYFSETQRNKGNFPGRFSGRQFSNSRSEMNVSTLELGDSALYLCASSLGFRTGSNEQYFGPGTRLTVT.